The 3 T cell receptor beta chains in this list originate from one sample, sequenced in a study of PD-1 blockade in classical Hodgkin lymphoma. Documented time point: newly diagnosed, previously untreated cHL patient sample. Some clones are missing from TCRdb's copy, which holds only in-frame ones; the method was immunoSEQ multiplex PCR. The sample consists of tens of thousands of clones, around 94% of them appearing once. What was sequenced was peripheral blood mononuclear cells (PBMCs). These receptors came from a human donor with classical Hodgkin lymphoma.

The chain combines TRBV30 with TRBJ1-5; 8 nucleotides agree with TRBD1. Germline-derived CDR1 and CDR2 are GTSNPN and SVGIG (reference sequence). The junction had 3 bases not matched to a gene; V was cut back by 0 bases and J by 2 bases. This CDR3 spans 15 amino acids. CDR3 protein: CAWSVGTGRNQPQHF. CDR3 DNA: TGTGCCTGGAGTGTGGGGACAGGACGCAATCAGCCCCAGCATTTT.

In the case of this clone: A junction boundary mismatches the germline segment, possibly from a read error. The chain combines TRBV7-7 with TRBJ2-3; 8 bases match TRBD1. There are 13 residues in the CDR3. Germline V gives CDR1 SSHAT, CDR2 FNYEAQ (reference sequence). DNA of the CDR3: TGTGCTAGCAGCTCCGATTCAGGGGGCACGCAGTATTTT. Translation: CASSSDSGGTQYF. Variable domain in full (rest from reference TRBV7-7 and TRBJ2-3): GAGVSQSPRYKVTKRGQDVTLRCDPISSHATLYWYQQALGQGPEFLTYFNYEAQPDKSGLPSDRFSAERPEGSISTLTIQRTEQRDSAMYRCASSSDSGGTQYFGPGTRLTVL.

The chain couples TRBV5-1 to TRBJ1-3; weak D call: TRBD1 (6 bases). The CDR3 spans 16 residues. V was cut by 0 bases and J by 3 bases, with 13 bases left in between. Germline V gene sequence: CDR1 SGHRS, CDR2 YFSETQ. Here the CDR3 DNA reads TGCGCCAGCAGCTTGGCGGGCAGGGGATATGGAAACACCATATATTTT. Translating it yields CASSLAGRGYGNTIYF.